The present T cell receptor (beta chain) was sequenced within a study of sequential checkpoint blockade in melanoma. In the study overall: TCRbeta immunosequencing was performed on DNA from roughly 90 pretreatment melanoma tumor samples.

The treatment is: randomized to nivolumab then ipilimumab (arm A) or the reverse (arm B). DNA-damaging chemotherapy had not been given to any patient beforehand. V lost 7 bases and J 1 base, leaving 19 bases between the germline ends. CDR3 length equals 16 residues. Germline CDR1 reads MDHEN; CDR2 reads SYDVKM. Clones were read by immunoSEQ multiplex PCR, and TCRdb kept only the in-frame ones, dropping some. The sample yields roughly 2,600 clones, around a fifth seen once. Sequencing used tumor tissue (inferred from file names), obtained from a patient given nivolumab and ipilimumab in sequence. This receptor was identified in a human donor with melanoma. The chain uses TRBV28 and TRBJ1-1; D is perhaps TRBD1 (6 bases). This CDR3 reads CASKDREGGTNTEAFF. The CDR3 DNA reads as TGTGCCAGCAAAGACCGGGAAGGGGGAACGAACACTGAAGCTTTCTTT.